Listed below are T cell receptor beta chains from one sample, sequenced in a study of identical twins. Each CDR3 protein is one row after TCRdb ran MiXCR on the 5' RACE reads. Here the sample spans approximately 500,000 distinct CDR3 sequences, 20% to 25% being singletons. This same sample was also part of a study on T cells expressing NK-cell markers.

The specimen was CD4+ T cells sorted from blood. The receptors derive from a woman aged 18 to 35 in good health. Each CDR3 is given with its conserved first and last residue. A D gene is named only where the DNA matches it firmly. Size is omitted from some rows. Given values are once, few, many or a class for expanded clones.

CASSQDRRTQYF	TGCGCCAGCAGCCAAGATCGCAGGACGCAGTATTTT	.	TRBV4-3	.	TRBJ2-3
CASSLGPGTTYEQYF	TGCGCCAGCAGCTTGGGACCCGGGACAACTTACGAGCAGTACTTC	.	TRBV5-1	.	TRBJ2-7
CASSFSRSRAAGYTF	TGTGCCAGCAGTTTTTCAAGGTCCCGGGCTGCTGGCTACACCTTC	.	TRBV12-3/TRBV12-4	.	TRBJ1-2
CAICTTPPGLAGEGEQFF	TGTGCCATATGCACTACCCCGCCAGGACTAGCGGGGGAGGGTGAGCAGTTCTTC	TRBD2	TRBV10-3	.	TRBJ2-1
CASSSRWDQPQHF	TGTGCCAGTAGTTCGAGATGGGATCAGCCCCAGCATTTT	.	TRBV19	.	TRBJ1-5
CASSLGDRNALAFF	TGTGCCAGCAGCTTGGGGGACAGGAACGCGTTAGCTTTCTTT	TRBD1	TRBV5-4	.	TRBJ1-1
CASRAQGQGYGYTF	TGTGCCAGCAGGGCTCAGGGACAGGGCTATGGCTACACCTTC	TRBD1	TRBV12-3/TRBV12-4	few	TRBJ1-2
CASSLVLPTGELFF	TGTGCCAGCAGCTTGGTGCTACCCACCGGGGAGCTGTTTTTT	.	TRBV7-9	few	TRBJ2-2
CASSGGTHTYEQYF	TGCGCCAGCAGCGGCGGGACTCATACCTACGAGCAGTACTTC	.	TRBV5-1	few	TRBJ2-7
CSARDTVGRGTEAFF	TGCAGTGCTAGAGATACCGTGGGCAGGGGCACTGAAGCTTTCTTT	.	TRBV20-1	few	TRBJ1-1
CASKDSAYNEQFF	TGTGCCAGCAAAGACTCTGCCTACAATGAGCAGTTCTTC	.	TRBV6-2/TRBV6-3	.	TRBJ2-1
CASFKRNSYNEQFF	TGTGCCAGCTTCAAGCGGAACTCCTACAATGAGCAGTTCTTC	.	TRBV12-3/TRBV12-4	.	TRBJ2-1
CASTRTGKTYEQYF	TGTGCCAGCACGCGGACAGGGAAGACCTACGAGCAGTACTTC	TRBD1	TRBV27	few	TRBJ2-7
CATSQRGKQFF	TGTGCCACCAGTCAACGGGGGAAGCAGTTCTTC	.	TRBV24-1	.	TRBJ2-1
CASSKNTGITDTQYF	TGCGCCAGCAGCAAAAATACAGGGATCACAGATACGCAGTATTTT	.	TRBV5-1	few	TRBJ2-3
CASREQGAYGYTF	TGTGCCAGCAGGGAGCAGGGGGCTTATGGCTACACCTTC	TRBD1	TRBV6-6	few	TRBJ1-2
CAISEAAITDTQYF	TGTGCCATCAGTGAGGCTGCGATCACAGATACGCAGTATTTT	.	TRBV10-3	.	TRBJ2-3
CASSLYRDRASDTQYF	TGCGCCAGCAGCTTGTACCGGGACAGGGCTTCAGATACGCAGTATTTT	TRBD1	TRBV5-1	.	TRBJ2-3
CASSLGPVTDTQYF	TGTGCCAGCAGCTTAGGTCCGGTTACAGATACGCAGTATTTT	.	TRBV7-2	few	TRBJ2-3
CSARNYLEQFF	TGCAGTGCTAGAAATTACCTTGAGCAGTTCTTC	.	TRBV20-1	few	TRBJ2-1
CASSWGLAGRQETQYF	TGTGCCAGCAGCTGGGGACTAGCGGGACGGCAAGAGACCCAGTACTTC	TRBD2	TRBV7-6	few	TRBJ2-5
CASTGTGQRVQYF	TGTGCCAGTACCGGGACAGGGCAGAGGGTTCAGTACTTC	TRBD1	TRBV19	few	TRBJ2-4
CASWRQGFSYEQYF	TGTGCCAGCTGGAGGCAGGGCTTCTCCTACGAGCAGTACTTC	.	TRBV21-1	.	TRBJ2-7
CASSLSVLAGTRYNEQFF	TGTGCCAGCAGCTTATCGGTTCTAGCGGGAACCCGATACAATGAGCAGTTCTTC	TRBD2	TRBV11-1	.	TRBJ2-1
CASARNVWTGTADTQYF	TGTGCCAGTGCCCGCAATGTCTGGACAGGGACGGCAGATACGCAGTATTTT	TRBD1	TRBV27	.	TRBJ2-3
CASSLRDRGYEQYF	TGTGCCAGCAGTTTAAGGGACAGGGGTTACGAGCAGTACTTC	TRBD1	TRBV27	.	TRBJ2-7
CASSQGVDQFF	TGTGCCAGCAGCCAAGGGGTGGACCAGTTCTTC	.	TRBV3-1	few	TRBJ2-1
CASSFSATGANYGYTF	TGTGCCAGCAGCTTCTCTGCCACAGGGGCCAACTATGGCTACACCTTC	TRBD1	TRBV7-9	.	TRBJ1-2
CASSLARRLGVSYNEQFF	TGTGCCAGCAGTTTAGCGAGGAGGCTAGGGGTCTCCTACAATGAGCAGTTCTTC	.	TRBV12-3/TRBV12-4	.	TRBJ2-1
CASSPDSQTETQYF	TGTGCCAGCAGCCCGGACAGCCAAACGGAGACCCAGTACTTC	.	TRBV6-1	.	TRBJ2-5
CASSKAGAGGSQETQYF	TGTGCCAGCAGCAAAGCTGGAGCGGGGGGTTCACAAGAGACCCAGTACTTC	.	TRBV21-1	few	TRBJ2-5
CASTPSRGAHEQYF	TGTGCCAGCACCCCAAGCCGGGGGGCTCACGAGCAGTACTTC	.	TRBV6-1	.	TRBJ2-7
CASSFWRGSPLHF	TGTGCCAGCAGCTTTTGGAGGGGTTCACCCCTCCACTTT	.	TRBV6-1	few	TRBJ1-6
CASSTTGGSFYEQFF	TGTGCCAGCAGTACCACAGGGGGCTCCTTCTATGAGCAGTTCTTC	TRBD1	TRBV7-2	.	TRBJ2-1
CSARDPYRVGYEQYF	TGCAGTGCTAGAGACCCTTACAGGGTTGGGTACGAGCAGTACTTC	.	TRBV20-1	.	TRBJ2-7
CASSFLAGPYNEQFF	TGTGCCAGCAGCTTTCTAGCGGGACCCTACAATGAGCAGTTCTTC	TRBD2	TRBV5-5	.	TRBJ2-1
CASSPRGVRGTEAFF	TGTGCCAGCAGCCCCCGAGGTGTCCGCGGCACTGAAGCTTTCTTT	.	TRBV4-2	few	TRBJ1-1
CASRGLTGSSYNEQFF	TGTGCCAGCAGGGGGTTAACAGGGAGCTCCTACAATGAGCAGTTCTTC	.	TRBV7-2	few	TRBJ2-1
CASSWAGRGNQPQHF	TGTGCCAGTAGCTGGGCAGGCCGAGGCAATCAGCCCCAGCATTTT	.	TRBV19	few	TRBJ1-5
CASRAREQYF	TGTGCCAGCAGGGCTCGGGAGCAGTACTTC	.	TRBV28	.	TRBJ2-7
CSASRDAGSQPQHF	TGCAGTGCTAGTCGAGACGCAGGAAGTCAGCCCCAGCATTTT	.	TRBV20-1	.	TRBJ1-5
CASSLGSADTQYF	TGTGCCAGCAGCTTAGGGTCAGCCGATACGCAGTATTTT	.	TRBV7-9	.	TRBJ2-3
CASSLDVGAVNNEQFF	TGCGCCAGCAGCTTGGACGTGGGGGCGGTAAACAATGAGCAGTTCTTC	.	TRBV5-1	.	TRBJ2-1